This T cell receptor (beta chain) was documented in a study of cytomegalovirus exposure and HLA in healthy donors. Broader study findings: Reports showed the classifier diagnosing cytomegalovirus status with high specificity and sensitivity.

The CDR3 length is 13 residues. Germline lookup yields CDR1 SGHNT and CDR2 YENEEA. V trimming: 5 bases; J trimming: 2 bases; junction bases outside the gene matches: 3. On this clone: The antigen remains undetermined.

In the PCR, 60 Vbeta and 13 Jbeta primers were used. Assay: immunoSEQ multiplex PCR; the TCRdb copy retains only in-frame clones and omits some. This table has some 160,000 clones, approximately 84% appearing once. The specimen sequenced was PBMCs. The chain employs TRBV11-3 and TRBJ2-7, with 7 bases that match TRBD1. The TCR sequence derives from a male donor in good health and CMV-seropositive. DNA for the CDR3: TGTGCCAGCAGCCCGGGACAGACCTACGAGCAGTACTTC. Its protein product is CASSPGQTYEQYF.